This T cell receptor (beta chain) is from a study of cytomegalovirus exposure and HLA in healthy donors. Study-wide results and caveats: Confirmation in vitro established that a few CMV-associated chains were specific for CMV antigens. One later analysis, an examination of the 100 to 150 validation repertoires, found that first-cohort TCR clusters tended to co-occur in them. It was approximately 150 TCR beta chains that were listed as cytomegalovirus-associated.

The repertoire was sequenced with immunoSEQ multiplex PCR; TCRdb's copy has only in-frame clones and lacks some. The sample has some 330,000 clones, 75% to 90% seen once. Germline V gives CDR1 SNHLY, CDR2 FYNNEI. The CDR3 has 16 amino acids. Trimming removed 3 bases from V and 3 bases from J; junction bases left unmatched: 6. On this clone itself: Its target is not known.

The sequence was collected from a young woman in good health and CMV-seronegative. Sequenced input: PBMCs. The chain joins TRBV2 to TRBJ1-2, with TRBD1 matching over 11 bases. CDR3 protein: CASSETGTGGDYGYTF. The CDR3 DNA is TGTGCCAGCAGTGAGACCGGGACAGGGGGAGACTATGGCTACACCTTC. Based on the CDR3 plus reference TRBV2 and TRBJ1-2, the full variable domain is EPEVTQTPSHQVTQMGQEVILRCVPISNHLYFYWYRQILGQKVEFLVSFYNNEISEKSEIFDDQFSVERPDGSNFTLKIRSTKLEDSAMYFCASSETGTGGDYGYTFGSGTRLTVV.